In this sample, the clone carrying this TCR beta chain turned up a few times. Its cognate antigen is unknown. These data come from a study of cytomegalovirus exposure and HLA in healthy donors. Findings of the study overall: Investigators reported more than 150 TCR beta chains as tied to cytomegalovirus. According to an earlier analysis, most TCR beta V segments yielded productive rearrangements about 87% or about 30% of the time.

All the people who gave samples were healthy bone marrow donors. PCR used 60 Vbeta primers and 13 Jbeta primers. The repertoire was sequenced with immunoSEQ multiplex PCR; TCRdb's copy has only in-frame clones and lacks some. The sample lists approximately 110,000 clones; roughly 80% were seen once. Trimming at V came to 5 bases and at J to 0 bases, leaving 9 bases not matched to a gene. CDR1 LNHDA and CDR2 SQIVND come from the germline V gene (reference sequence). The CDR3 contains 17 residues. The chain employs TRBV19 and TRBJ1-5; 8 bases match TRBD1. The TCR was taken from a man under 40 in good health and CMV-seropositive. The specimen sequenced was PBMCs. The CDR3 protein is CASSPRTGLNSNQPQHF. The CDR3 nucleotides read TGTGCCAGTAGTCCTAGGACAGGGCTAAATAGCAATCAGCCCCAGCATTTT.